One and the same sample provided the 8 T cell receptor beta chains below, sequenced in a study of tissue T cells after allogeneic stem cell transplantation. Time point of the sample: mouse harvest day 14 after allogeneic transplant. Tail vein injection delivered 10^7 T-cell-depleted bone marrow cells and 10^6 splenic CD5+ T cells. Clones were read by immunoSEQ multiplex PCR, and TCRdb kept only the in-frame ones, dropping some. The sample lists about 5,000 clones, about 40% occurring once. Sequences were obtained from gut tissue. These receptor sequences come from a female BALB/c mouse given C57BL/6 T cells with graft-versus-host disease after an allogeneic hematopoietic cell transplant.

A remark on this clone: Germline and genes here are mouse. The read finishes 1 residue shy of the CDR3 end, and the germline J gene is used to complete it. This rearrangement joins TRBV4 to TRBJ1-1; tentative D call: TRBD1 (5 bases). The germline V gene has CDR1 LGHDT and CDR2 YNNKQL (reference sequence). This CDR3 is 13 amino acids long. V was clipped by 3 bases and J by 3 bases, with 8 bases between them. CDR3 amino acids: CASSYSRDTEVFF. Partial CDR3 DNA: TGTGCCAGCAGCTACAGCAGGGACACAGAAGTCTTC.

As for this clone: Mouse germline and gene names are used. The read falls 1 residue short of the CDR3 end, and the missing part is taken from the germline J gene. The rearrangement joins TRBV26 to TRBJ1-3, with no clear D. This CDR3 contains 14 residues. Germline CDR1 and CDR2: KGHPV and FQNQEV (reference sequence). V lost 3 bases and J lost 1, with 7 bases in between. CDR3 DNA (partial): TGTGCCAGCAGTCTAAGGCAGTCTGGAAATACGCTCTAT. Its translation is CASSLRQSGNTLY. The full CDR3 protein reads CASSLRQSGNTLYF.

A word on this clone: The genes and germline here are from mouse. The read terminates 1 residue before the CDR3 end, so the remaining end is supplied by the germline J gene. This sequence joins TRBV15 and TRBJ2-1; D remains ambiguous. CDR3 size: 11 residues. Germline values: CDR1 SGHND, CDR2 FRSKSL. The V end lost 3 bases, the J end lost 6 bases, and 3 bases lay between the germline ends. The sequenced CDR3 bases are TGTGCCAGCAGTTTTTTTGCTGAGCAGTTC. This codes for CASSFFAEQF. The CDR3 in full is CASSFFAEQFF.

A word on this clone: Gene names are mouse gene names. The sequenced fragment ends 1 residue before the CDR3 boundary, so the rest is inferred from the germline J gene. The chain carries TRBV3 and TRBJ1-1, with TRBD1 matching over 11 bases. This CDR3 has 16 amino acids. CDR1 SNHLY and CDR2 FYNGKV come from the germline V gene (reference sequence). V dropped 5 bases and J dropped 4; count of bases not matched to a gene: 9. CDR3 residues: CASSLLRTGGGTEVFF. The CDR3 DNA, read in part, is TGTGCCAGCAGCCTACTTCGGACAGGGGGCGGCACAGAAGTCTTC.

Notes on this clone: Here the gene names and germline are mouse. The read comes to an end 1 residue before the CDR3 does, leaving the germline J gene to fill in the end. This chain joins TRBV26 and TRBJ1-1; D is unclear. The germline CDR1 and CDR2 sequences are KGHPV and FQNQEV (reference sequence). CDR3 length equals 12 residues. V was shortened by 8 bases and J by 0 bases, with 7 bases between the two germline ends. The CDR3 spells CASVGANTEVFF. CDR3 DNA (partial): TGTGCCAGCGTAGGTGCAAACACAGAAGTCTTC.

A note on this clone: Gene names denote mouse genes. Coverage ceases 1 residue before the CDR3 finishes, and the germline J gene fills in the end. The chain uses TRBV26 and TRBJ2-3; D tentatively reads TRBD1 or TRBD2 (6 bases each). The germline gives CDR1 KGHPV, CDR2 FQNQEV (reference sequence). With 4 bases removed from V and 1 base from J, the gap between germline ends came to 12 bases. The CDR3 has 15 residues. CDR3 region: CASSPLRGGAETLYF. The sequenced part of the CDR3 DNA is TGTGCCAGCAGTCCCCTGAGGGGGGGTGCAGAAACGCTGTAT.

By share, this clone ranks as medium-sized. The gene symbols are mouse symbols. The read ends 1 residue early relative to the CDR3; the germline J gene fills the gap. This chain uses TRBV13-3 with TRBJ1-1, with a possible D match to TRBD1 (6 bases). Trimming stripped 2 bases from V and 0 bases from J, with 8 bases between. The CDR3 contains 14 residues. Looked up from germline, CDR1 is NNHDY and CDR2 is SYVADS. The DNA read from the CDR3 is TGTGCCAGCAGTGAGCGGACAGCAAACACAGAAGTCTTC. It codes for CASSERTANTEVF. The CDR3, in full, reads CASSERTANTEVFF.

On this clone: Gene names and germline match the mouse. With the read ending 1 residue before the CDR3 end, the germline J gene is used to fill in that end. This chain uses TRBV3 with TRBJ1-3, with D tentatively TRBD1 (6 bases). The CDR3 extends over 14 amino acids. V dropped 5 bases and J dropped 0 bases, with 8 bases sitting between them. Per the germline V gene, CDR1 is SNHLY and CDR2 is FYNGKV (reference sequence). The CDR3 is CASSGQNSGNTLYF. The DNA read from the CDR3 is TGTGCCAGCAGCGGACAGAATTCTGGAAATACGCTCTAT.